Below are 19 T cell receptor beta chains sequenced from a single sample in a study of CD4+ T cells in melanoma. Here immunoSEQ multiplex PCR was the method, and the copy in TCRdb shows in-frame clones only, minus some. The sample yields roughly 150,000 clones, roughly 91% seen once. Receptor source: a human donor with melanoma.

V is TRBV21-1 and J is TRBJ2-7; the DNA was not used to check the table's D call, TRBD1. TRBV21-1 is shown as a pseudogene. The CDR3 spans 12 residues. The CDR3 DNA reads TGTGCCAGCCGAACAGATCACTACGAGCAGTACTTC. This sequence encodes CASRTDHYEQYF.

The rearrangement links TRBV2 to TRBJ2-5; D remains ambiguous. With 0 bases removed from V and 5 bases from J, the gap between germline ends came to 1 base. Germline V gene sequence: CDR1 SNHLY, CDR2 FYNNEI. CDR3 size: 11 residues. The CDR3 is CASSEAETQYF. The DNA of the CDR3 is TGTGCCAGCAGTGAAGCGGAGACCCAGTACTTC.

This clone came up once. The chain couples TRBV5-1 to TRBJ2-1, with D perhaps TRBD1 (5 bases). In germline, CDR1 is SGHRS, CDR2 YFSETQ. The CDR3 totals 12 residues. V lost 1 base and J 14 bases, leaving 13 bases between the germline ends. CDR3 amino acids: CASSLMQGHKFF. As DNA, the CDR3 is TGCGCCAGCAGCTTGATGCAGGGCCATAAGTTCTTC.

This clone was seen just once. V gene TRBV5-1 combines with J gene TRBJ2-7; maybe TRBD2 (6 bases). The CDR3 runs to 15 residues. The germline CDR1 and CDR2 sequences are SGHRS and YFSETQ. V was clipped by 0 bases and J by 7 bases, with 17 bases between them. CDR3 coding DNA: TGCGCCAGCAGCTTGGAAGGAGGGCTCCTACGGGAGCAGTACTTC. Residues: CASSLEGGLLREQYF.

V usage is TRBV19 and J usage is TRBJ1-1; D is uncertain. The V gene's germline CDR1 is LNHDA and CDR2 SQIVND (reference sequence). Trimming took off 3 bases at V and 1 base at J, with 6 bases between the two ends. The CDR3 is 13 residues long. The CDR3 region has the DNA TGTGCCAGTAGTATGTACGAGAACACTGAAGCTTTCTTT. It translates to CASSMYENTEAFF.

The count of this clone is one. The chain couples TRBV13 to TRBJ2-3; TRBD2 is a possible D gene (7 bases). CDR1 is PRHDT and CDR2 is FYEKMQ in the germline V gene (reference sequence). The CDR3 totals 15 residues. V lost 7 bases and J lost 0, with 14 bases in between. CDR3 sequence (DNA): TGTGCCAGCATCCCAAGGGGGGGGAGCACAGATACGCAGTATTTT. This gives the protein CASIPRGGSTDTQYF.

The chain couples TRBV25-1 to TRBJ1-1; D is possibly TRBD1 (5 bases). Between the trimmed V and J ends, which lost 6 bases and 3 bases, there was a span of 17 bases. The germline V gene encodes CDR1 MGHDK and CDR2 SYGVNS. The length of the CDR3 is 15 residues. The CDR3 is CASRPPRGGHTEAFF. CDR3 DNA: TGTGCCAGCAGGCCCCCCCGGGGCGGTCACACTGAAGCTTTCTTT.

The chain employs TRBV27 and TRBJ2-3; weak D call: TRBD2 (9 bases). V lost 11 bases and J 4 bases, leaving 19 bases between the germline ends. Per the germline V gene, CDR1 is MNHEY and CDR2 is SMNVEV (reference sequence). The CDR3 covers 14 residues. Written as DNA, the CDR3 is TGTGCCCAGGGGGCTAGCGGGGTTGCAGATACGCAGTATTTT. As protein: CAQGASGVADTQYF.

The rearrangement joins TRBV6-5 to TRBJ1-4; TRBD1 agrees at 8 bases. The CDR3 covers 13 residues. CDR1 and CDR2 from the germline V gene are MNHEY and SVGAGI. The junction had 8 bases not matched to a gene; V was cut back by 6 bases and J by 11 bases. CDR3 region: CASRVSTGGKLFF. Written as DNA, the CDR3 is TGTGCCAGCAGGGTTTCAACAGGGGGGAAACTGTTTTTT.

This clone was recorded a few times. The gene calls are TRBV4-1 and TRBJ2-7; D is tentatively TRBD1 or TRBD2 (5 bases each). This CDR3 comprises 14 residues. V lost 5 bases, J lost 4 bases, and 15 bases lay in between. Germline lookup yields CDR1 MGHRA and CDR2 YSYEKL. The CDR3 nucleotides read TGCGCCAGCAGCGACCGGGACGGAGCATACGAGCAGTACTTC. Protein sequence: CASSDRDGAYEQYF.

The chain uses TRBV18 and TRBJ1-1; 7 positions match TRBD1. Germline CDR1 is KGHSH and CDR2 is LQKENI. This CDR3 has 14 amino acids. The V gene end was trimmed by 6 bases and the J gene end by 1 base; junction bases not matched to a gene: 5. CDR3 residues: CASSFGQANTEAFF. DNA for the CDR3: TGTGCCAGCTCTTTCGGACAGGCGAACACTGAAGCTTTCTTT.

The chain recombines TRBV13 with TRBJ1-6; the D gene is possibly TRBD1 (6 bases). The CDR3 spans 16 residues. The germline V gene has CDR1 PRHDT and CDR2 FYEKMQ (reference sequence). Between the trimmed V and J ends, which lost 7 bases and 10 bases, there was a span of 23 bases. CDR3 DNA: TGTGCCAGCACCCAGACCCGGACAGCACTTACCTCACCCCTCCACTTT. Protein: CASTQTRTALTSPLHF.

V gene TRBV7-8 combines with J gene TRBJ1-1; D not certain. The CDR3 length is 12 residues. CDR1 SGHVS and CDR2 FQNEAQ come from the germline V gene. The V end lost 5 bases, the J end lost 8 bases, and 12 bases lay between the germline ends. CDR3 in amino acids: CASSLSGREAFF. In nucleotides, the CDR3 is TGTGCCAGCAGCCTCTCGGGGAGAGAAGCTTTCTTT.

CDR3 DNA: TGTGCCAGCTCTCAGGACGGGTTAAACTCCTACGAGCAGTACTTC. Translated: CASSQDGLNSYEQYF. The gene calls are TRBV27 and TRBJ2-7; D is unclear. Germline V gene lookup returns CDR1 MNHEY and CDR2 SMNVEV (reference sequence). The CDR3 spans 15 residues. The V end lost 8 bases, the J end lost 0 bases, and 17 bases lay between the germline ends.

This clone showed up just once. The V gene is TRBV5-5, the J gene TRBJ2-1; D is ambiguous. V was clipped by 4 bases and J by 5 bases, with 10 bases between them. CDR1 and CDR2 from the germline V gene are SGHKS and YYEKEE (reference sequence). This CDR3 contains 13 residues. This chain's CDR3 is CASSPGRNNEQFF. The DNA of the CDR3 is TGTGCCAGCAGCCCCGGTAGGAACAATGAGCAGTTCTTC.

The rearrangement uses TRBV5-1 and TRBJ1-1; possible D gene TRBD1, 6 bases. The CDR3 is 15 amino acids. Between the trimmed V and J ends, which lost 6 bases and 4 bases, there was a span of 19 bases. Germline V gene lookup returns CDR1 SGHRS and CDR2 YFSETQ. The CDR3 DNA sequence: TGCGCCAGCACCGGGGGGGCAGGCTGGGGCACTGAAGCTTTCTTT. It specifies CASTGGAGWGTEAFF.

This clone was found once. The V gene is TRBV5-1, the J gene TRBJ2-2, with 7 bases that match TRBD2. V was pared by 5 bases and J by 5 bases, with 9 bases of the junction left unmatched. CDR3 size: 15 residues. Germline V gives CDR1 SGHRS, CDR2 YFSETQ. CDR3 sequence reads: CASRPGLVSTGELFF. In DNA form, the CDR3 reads TGCGCCAGCAGGCCAGGACTAGTTAGTACCGGGGAGCTGTTTTTT.

For the CDR3, the DNA is TGTGCCAGCAGTGCCAAAAGGAACACTGAAGCTTTCTTT. Protein sequence: CASSAKRNTEAFF. V and J are TRBV25-1 and TRBJ1-1, with D unclear. Trimming cost V 4 bases and J 1 base, with 7 bases left between them. CDR1 MGHDK and CDR2 SYGVNS come from the germline V gene. CDR3 length equals 13 residues.

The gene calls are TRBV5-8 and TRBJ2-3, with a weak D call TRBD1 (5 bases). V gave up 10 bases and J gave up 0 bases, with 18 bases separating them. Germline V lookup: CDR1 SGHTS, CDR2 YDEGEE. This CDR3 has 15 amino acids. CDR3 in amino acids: CASTSGQHSTDTQYF. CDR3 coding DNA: TGTGCCTCTACGTCCGGACAACACAGCACAGATACGCAGTATTTT. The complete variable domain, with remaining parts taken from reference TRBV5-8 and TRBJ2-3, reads EAGVTQSPTHLIKTRGQQATLRCSPISGHTSVYWYQQALGLGLQFLLWYDEGEERNRGNFPPRFSGRQFPNYSSELNVNALELEDSALYLCASTSGQHSTDTQYFGPGTRLTVL.